This TCR beta chain was recovered during a study of OX40 agonist ivuxolimab in advanced cancers. Study-wide points: Among patients with partial responses at 0.1-3.0 mg/kg, clonal expansion was among the lowest. The average count of expanded clones was higher among CD8+ T cells than among CD4+.

Samples were taken at baseline and on day 1 of cycles 4 and 7. The V gene's germline CDR1 is KGHSH and CDR2 LQKENI. This CDR3 region has 16 residues. The junction had 9 bases not matched to a gene; V was cut back by 4 bases and J by 4 bases. With respect to this clone: Its antigen is unknown.

Generated by immunoSEQ multiplex PCR, the TCRdb table keeps only in-frame clones and is missing some. Seen here are 68,000 or so clones, around 90% observed once, and the top ten hold 1% to 1.2%. The input for sequencing was CD4+ or CD8+ T cells sorted from blood, taken in a trial of the OX40 agonist ivuxolimab. This TCR was sampled from an adult with an advanced solid tumor such as melanoma, head and neck, liver or kidney cancer. This chain connects TRBV18 to TRBJ2-2, with 7 bases matching TRBD1. CDR3 residues: CASSHRQGIRTGELFF. The CDR3, as DNA: TGTGCCAGCTCACACCGACAGGGAATACGCACCGGGGAGCTGTTTTTT.